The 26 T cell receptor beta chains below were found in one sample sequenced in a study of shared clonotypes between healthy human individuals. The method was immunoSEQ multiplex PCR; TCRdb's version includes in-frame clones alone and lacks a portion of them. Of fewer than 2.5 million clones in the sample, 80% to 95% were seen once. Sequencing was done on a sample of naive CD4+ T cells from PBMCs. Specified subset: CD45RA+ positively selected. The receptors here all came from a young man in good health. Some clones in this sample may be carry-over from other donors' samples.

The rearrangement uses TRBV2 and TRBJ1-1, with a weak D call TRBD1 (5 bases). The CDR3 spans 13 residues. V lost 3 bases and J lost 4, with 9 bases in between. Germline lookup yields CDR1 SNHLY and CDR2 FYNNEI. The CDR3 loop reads CASSEQGTTEAFF. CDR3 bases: TGTGCCAGCAGTGAGCAGGGAACCACTGAAGCTTTCTTT.

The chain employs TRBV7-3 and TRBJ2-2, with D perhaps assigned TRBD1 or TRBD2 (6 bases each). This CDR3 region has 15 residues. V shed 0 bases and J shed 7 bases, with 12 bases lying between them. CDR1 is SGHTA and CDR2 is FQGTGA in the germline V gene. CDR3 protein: CASSLTGGAGGELFF. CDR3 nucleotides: TGTGCCAGCAGCTTAACCGGGGGCGCGGGCGGGGAGCTGTTTTTT.

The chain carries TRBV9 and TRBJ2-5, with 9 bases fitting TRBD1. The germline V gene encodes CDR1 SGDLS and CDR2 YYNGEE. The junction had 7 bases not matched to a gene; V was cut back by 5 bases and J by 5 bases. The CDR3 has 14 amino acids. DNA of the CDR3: TGTGCCAGCAGTGAACAGGGGGCGAGGGAGACCCAGTACTTC. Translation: CASSEQGARETQYF.

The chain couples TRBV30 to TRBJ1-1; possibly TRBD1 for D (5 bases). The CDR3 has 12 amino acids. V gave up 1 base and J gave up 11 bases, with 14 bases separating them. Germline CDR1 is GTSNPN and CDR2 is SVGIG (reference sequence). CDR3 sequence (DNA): TGTGCCTGGAGTGGGGGGTCGCCTGGGGCTTTCTTT. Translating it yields CAWSGGSPGAFF.

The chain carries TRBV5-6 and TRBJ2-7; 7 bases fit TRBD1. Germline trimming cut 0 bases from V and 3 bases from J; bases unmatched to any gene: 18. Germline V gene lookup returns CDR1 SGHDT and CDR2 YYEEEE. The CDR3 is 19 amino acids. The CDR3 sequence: CASSLGSQGVIGLGYEQYF. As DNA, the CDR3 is TGTGCCAGCAGCTTGGGGTCCCAGGGGGTAATCGGGTTAGGCTACGAGCAGTACTTC.

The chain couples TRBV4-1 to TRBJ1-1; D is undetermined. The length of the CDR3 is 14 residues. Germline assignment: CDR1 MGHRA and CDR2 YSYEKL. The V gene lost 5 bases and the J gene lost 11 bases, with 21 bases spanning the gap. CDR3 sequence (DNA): TGCGCCAGCAGCGCAGACGGGTGGTGGGTTACGGCTTTCTTT. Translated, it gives CASSADGWWVTAFF.

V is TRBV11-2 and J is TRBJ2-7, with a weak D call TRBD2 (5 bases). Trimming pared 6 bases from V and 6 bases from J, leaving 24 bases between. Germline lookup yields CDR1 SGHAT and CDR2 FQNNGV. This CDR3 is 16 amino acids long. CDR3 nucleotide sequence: TGTGCCAGCAGGGTACCCGGGTCAGCGGCCGCCGGCGAGCAGTACTTC. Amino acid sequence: CASRVPGSAAAGEQYF.

In DNA, the CDR3 is TGTGCCAGCAGCCGGAAAGGGACAGGGGACCATGGAGATACGCAGTATTTT. Protein sequence: CASSRKGTGDHGDTQYF. The chain is built from TRBV5-6 and TRBJ2-3, with TRBD1 matching 10 bases. Germline V gene data show CDR1 as SGHDT and CDR2 as YYEEEE. The CDR3 is 17 amino acids. With V trimmed by 4 bases and J by 5 bases, 13 bases remained unmatched.

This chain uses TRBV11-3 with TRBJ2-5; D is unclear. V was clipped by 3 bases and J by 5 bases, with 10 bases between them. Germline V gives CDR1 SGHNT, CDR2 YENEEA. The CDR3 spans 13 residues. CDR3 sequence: CASSLGASETQYF. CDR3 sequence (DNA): TGTGCCAGCAGCTTGGGCGCCTCCGAGACCCAGTACTTC.

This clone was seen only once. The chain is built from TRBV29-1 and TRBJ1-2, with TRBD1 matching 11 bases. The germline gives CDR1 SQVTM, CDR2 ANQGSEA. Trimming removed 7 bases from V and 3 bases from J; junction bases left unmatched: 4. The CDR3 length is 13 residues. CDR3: CSAGDRGDYGYTF. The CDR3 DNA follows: TGCAGCGCCGGGGACAGGGGGGACTATGGCTACACCTTC.

Here the CDR3 DNA reads TGTGCCAGCAGCCGATCTAGGGGGGGATCCTACGAGCAGTACTTC. Protein product: CASSRSRGGSYEQYF. This chain connects TRBV14 to TRBJ2-7, with D maybe TRBD2 (7 bases). The CDR3 length is 15 residues. Trimming left V 4 bases short and J 1 base short, with 14 bases between. CDR1 is SGHDN, CDR2 FVKESK, per germline.

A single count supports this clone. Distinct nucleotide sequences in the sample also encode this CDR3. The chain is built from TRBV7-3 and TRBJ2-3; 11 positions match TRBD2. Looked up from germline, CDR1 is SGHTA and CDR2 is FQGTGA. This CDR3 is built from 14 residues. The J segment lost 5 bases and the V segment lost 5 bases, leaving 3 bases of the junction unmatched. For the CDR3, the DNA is TGTGCCAGCAGCCCCGGACTAGCGGGAGATACGCAGTATTTT. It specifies CASSPGLAGDTQYF.

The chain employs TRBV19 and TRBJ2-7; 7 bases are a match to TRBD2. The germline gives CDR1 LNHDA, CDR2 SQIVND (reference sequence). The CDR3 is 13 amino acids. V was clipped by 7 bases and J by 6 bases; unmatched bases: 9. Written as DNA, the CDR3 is TGTGCCAGTATGGGAGTAGCGGGCGCCGAGCAGTACTTC. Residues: CASMGVAGAEQYF.

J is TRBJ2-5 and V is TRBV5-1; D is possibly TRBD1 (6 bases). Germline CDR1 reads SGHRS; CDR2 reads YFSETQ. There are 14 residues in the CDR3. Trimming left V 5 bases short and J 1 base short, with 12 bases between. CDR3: CASSRGQPQETQYF. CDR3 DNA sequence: TGCGCCAGCAGTCGAGGACAGCCCCAAGAGACCCAGTACTTC.

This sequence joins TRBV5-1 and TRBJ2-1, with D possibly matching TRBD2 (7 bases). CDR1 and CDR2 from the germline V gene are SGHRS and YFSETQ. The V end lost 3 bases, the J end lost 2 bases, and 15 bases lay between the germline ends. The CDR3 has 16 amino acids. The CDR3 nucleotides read TGCGCCAGCAGCTGGGGGAGCGGGACAACCTACAATGAGCAGTTCTTC. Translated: CASSWGSGTTYNEQFF.

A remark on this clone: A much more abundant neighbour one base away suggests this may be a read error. The CDR3 reads CASSSSGTGSYEQYF. The CDR3 coding sequence is TGTGCCAGCAGCTCATCCGGGACAGGCTCCTACGAGCAGTACTTC. V usage is TRBV7-9 and J usage is TRBJ2-7; TRBD1 aligns across 8 bases. Per the germline V gene, CDR1 is SEHNR and CDR2 is FQNEAQ (reference sequence). The CDR3 spans 15 residues. V gave up 4 bases and J gave up 0 bases; unmatched junction bases: 5.

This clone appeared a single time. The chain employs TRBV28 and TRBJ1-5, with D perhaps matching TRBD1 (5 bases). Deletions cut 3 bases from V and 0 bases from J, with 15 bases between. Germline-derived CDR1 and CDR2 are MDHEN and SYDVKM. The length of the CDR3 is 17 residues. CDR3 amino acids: CASSLDRAGSSNQPQHF. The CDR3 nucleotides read TGTGCCAGCAGTTTGGATCGGGCAGGGAGTAGCAATCAGCCCCAGCATTTT. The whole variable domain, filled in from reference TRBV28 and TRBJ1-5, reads DVKVTQSSRYLVKRTGEKVFLECVQDMDHENMFWYRQDPGLGLRLIYFSYDVKMKEKGDIPEGYSVSREKKERFSLILESASTNQTSMYLCASSLDRAGSSNQPQHFGDGTRLSIL.

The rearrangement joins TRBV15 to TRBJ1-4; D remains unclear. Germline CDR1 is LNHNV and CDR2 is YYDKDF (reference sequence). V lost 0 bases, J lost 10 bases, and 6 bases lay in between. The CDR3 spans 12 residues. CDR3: CATSRDSGKLFF. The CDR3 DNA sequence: TGTGCCACCAGCAGAGATTCAGGAAAACTGTTTTTT.

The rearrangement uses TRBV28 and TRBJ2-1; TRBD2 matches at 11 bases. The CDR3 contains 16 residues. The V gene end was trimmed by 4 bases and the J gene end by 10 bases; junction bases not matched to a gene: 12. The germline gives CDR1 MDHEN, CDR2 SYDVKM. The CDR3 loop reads CASSSMRLAGIGEQFF. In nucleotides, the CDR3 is TGTGCCAGCAGTTCCATGCGACTAGCGGGAATAGGAGAGCAGTTCTTC.

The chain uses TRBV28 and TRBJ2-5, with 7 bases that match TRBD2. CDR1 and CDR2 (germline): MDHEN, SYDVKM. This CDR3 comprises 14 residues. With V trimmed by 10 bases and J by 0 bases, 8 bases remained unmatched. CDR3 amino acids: CATRVAGDQETQYF. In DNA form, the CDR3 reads TGTGCCACCCGAGTGGCGGGAGACCAAGAGACCCAGTACTTC.

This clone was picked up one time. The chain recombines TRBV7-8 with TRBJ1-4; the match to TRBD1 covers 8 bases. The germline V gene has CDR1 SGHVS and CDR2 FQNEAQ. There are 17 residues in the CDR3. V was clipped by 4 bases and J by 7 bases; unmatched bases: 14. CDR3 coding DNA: TGTGCCAGCAGCTCCCAGATCGGGATCAGGGGGCCTGAAAAACTGTTTTTT. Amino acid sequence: CASSSQIGIRGPEKLFF.

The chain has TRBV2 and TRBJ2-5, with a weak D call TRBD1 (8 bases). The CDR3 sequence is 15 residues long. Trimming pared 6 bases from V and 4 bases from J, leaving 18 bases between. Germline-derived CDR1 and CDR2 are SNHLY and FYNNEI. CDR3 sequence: CASSEQGGVLETQYF. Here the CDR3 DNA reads TGTGCCAGCAGCGAACAGGGGGGGGTTTTAGAGACCCAGTACTTC. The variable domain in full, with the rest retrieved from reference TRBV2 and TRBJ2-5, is EPEVTQTPSHQVTQMGQEVILRCVPISNHLYFYWYRQILGQKVEFLVSFYNNEISEKSEIFDDQFSVERPDGSNFTLKIRSTKLEDSAMYFCASSEQGGVLETQYFGPGTRLLVL.

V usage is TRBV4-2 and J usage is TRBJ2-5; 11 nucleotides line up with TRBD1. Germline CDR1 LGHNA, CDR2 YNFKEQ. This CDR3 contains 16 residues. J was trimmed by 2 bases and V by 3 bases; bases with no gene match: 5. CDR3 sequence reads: CASSHPGQGGQETQYF. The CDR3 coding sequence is TGTGCCAGCAGCCACCCGGGACAGGGGGGTCAAGAGACCCAGTACTTC.

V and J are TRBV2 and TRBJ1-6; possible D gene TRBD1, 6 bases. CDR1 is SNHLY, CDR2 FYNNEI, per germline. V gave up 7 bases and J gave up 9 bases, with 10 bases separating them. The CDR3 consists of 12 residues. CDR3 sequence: CASTEGVSPLHF. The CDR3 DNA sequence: TGTGCCAGCACCGAGGGGGTTTCACCCCTCCACTTT.

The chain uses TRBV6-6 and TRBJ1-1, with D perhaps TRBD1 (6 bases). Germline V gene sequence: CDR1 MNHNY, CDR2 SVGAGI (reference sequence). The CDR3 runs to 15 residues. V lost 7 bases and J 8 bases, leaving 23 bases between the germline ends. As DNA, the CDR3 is TGTGCCAGCACTCAACAACAGGGATTATCCCACGAAGCTTTCTTT. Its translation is CASTQQQGLSHEAFF.

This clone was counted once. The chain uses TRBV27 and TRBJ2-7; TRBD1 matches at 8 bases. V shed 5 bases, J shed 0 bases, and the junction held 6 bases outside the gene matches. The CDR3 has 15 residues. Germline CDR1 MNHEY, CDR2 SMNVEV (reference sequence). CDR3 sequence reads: CASSTGTGRSYEQYF. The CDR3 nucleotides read TGTGCCAGCAGTACCGGGACAGGTCGCTCCTACGAGCAGTACTTC.